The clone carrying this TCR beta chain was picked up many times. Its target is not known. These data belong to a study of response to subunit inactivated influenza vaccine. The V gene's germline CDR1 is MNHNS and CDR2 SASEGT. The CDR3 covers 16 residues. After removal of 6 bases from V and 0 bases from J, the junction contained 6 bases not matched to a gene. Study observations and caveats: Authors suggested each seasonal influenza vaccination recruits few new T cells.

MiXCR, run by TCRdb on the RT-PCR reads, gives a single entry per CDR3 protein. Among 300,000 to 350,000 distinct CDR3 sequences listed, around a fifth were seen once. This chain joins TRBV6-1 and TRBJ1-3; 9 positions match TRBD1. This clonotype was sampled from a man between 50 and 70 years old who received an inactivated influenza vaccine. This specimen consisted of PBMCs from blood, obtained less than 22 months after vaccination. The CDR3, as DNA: TGTGCCAGCAGCCGTACAGGGGGCTTCTCTGGAAACACCATATATTTT. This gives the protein CASSRTGGFSGNTIYF.